This T cell receptor beta chain was recovered during a study of blood T cell repertoires in COVID-19. Turning to the study itself: COVID-19 samples from acute and convalescent phases originated in the United States, Italy and Spain. In each case, the material was cDNA or gDNA derived from T cells, B-cell-depleted T cells, or PBMCs.

Trimming removed 4 bases from V and 5 bases from J, with 8 bases in between. This CDR3 has 11 residues. CDR1 is DFQATT and CDR2 is SNEGSKA in the germline V gene (reference sequence). Libraries were prepared by immunoSEQ multiplex PCR; TCRdb keeps only in-frame clonotypes and omits some of them. The table includes approximately 94,000 clones, 70% to 90% detected once. Sequencing was done on a sample of peripheral blood. This TCR was sampled from a man between 45 and 60 years old with active or convalescent COVID-19. V is TRBV20-1 and J is TRBJ2-5; tentatively, D is TRBD2 (6 bases). The CDR3 bases are TGCAGTGCTATCCGGGGGGAGACCCAGTACTTC. The encoded protein is CSAIRGETQYF.